This T cell receptor beta chain was identified during a study of shared clonotypes between healthy human individuals. Trimming stripped 2 bases from V and 5 bases from J, with 15 bases between. This CDR3 is 15 amino acids long. Researchers ran the assay at a deep level. The data were produced by immunoSEQ multiplex PCR, yet TCRdb's version contains in-frame clones alone and is incomplete. Among approximately 2.1 million clones, approximately 95% were seen once, and the ten largest hold 0.39%. From CD4+ cells came CD45RA+ naive and CD45RA-negative memory subsets. The source material was naive CD4+ T cells from PBMCs. The subset: CD45RA+ positively selected. The chain is built from TRBV6-7 and TRBJ1-1; D is unclear. TRBV6-7 is known as an ORF, though its function is uncertain. The sequence was obtained from a man aged 18 to 29 in good health. Some clones in this sample may be carry-over from other donors' samples. The CDR3 bases are TGTGCCAGCAGTTACGAGGTCTCGAGGTTGACTGAAGCTTTCTTT. Translation: CASSYEVSRLTEAFF.